The source of this T cell receptor beta chain is a study of shared clonotypes between healthy human individuals. Positively selected for CCR7, the CD45RO-negative cells used as naive CD8 cells excluded terminally differentiated effector memory CD45RA+ cells. Method: immunoSEQ multiplex PCR; TCRdb's copy keeps in-frame clones and lacks some. The sample shows some 2 million clones, 85% to 95% of them seen only once. Germline values: CDR1 SGHVS, CDR2 FQNEAQ. Trimming took 4 bases from V and 6 from J, leaving 12 bases between them. The CDR3 spans 13 residues. This sequence originates from a man younger than 30 in good health. The chain uses TRBV7-8 and TRBJ1-2; D unresolved. The sequencing input was naive CD8+ T cells sorted from blood. The CDR3 DNA reads TGTGCCAGCAGCTATAGTCCTCGGGATGGCTACACCTTC. The encoded protein is CASSYSPRDGYTF.